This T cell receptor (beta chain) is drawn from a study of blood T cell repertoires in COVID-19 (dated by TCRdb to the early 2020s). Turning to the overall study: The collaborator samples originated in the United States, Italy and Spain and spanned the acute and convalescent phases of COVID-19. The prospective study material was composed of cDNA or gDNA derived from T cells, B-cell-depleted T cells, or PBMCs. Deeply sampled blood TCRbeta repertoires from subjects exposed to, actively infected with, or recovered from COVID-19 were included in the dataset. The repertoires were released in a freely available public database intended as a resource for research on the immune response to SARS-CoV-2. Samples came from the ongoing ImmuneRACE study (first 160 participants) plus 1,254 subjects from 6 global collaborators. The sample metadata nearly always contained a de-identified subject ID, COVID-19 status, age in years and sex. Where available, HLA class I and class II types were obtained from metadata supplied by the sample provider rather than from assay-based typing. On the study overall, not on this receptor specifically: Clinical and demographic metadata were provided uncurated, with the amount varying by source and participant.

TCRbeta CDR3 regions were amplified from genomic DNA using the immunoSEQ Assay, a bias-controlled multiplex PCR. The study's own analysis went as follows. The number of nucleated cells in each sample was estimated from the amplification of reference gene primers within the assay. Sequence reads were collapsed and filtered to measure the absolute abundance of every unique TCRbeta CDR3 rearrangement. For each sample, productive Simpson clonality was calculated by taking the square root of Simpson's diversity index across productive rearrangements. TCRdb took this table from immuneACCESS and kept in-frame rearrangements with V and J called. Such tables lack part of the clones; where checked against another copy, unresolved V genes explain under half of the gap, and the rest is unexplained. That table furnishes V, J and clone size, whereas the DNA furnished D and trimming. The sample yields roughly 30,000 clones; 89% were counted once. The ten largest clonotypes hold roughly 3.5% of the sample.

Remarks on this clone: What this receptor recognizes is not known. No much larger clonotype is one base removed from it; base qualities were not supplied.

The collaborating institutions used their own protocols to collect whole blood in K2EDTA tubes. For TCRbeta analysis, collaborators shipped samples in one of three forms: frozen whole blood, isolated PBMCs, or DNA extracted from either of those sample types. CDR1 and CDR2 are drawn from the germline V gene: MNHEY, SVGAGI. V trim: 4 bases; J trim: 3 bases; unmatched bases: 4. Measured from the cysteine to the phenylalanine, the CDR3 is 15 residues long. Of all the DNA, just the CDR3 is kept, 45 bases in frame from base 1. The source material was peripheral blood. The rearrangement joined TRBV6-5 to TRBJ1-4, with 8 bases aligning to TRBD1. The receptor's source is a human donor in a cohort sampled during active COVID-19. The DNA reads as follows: TGTGCCAGCAGTTTACAGGGGGGAGCTAATGAAAAACTGTTTTTT. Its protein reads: CASSLQGGANEKLFF.